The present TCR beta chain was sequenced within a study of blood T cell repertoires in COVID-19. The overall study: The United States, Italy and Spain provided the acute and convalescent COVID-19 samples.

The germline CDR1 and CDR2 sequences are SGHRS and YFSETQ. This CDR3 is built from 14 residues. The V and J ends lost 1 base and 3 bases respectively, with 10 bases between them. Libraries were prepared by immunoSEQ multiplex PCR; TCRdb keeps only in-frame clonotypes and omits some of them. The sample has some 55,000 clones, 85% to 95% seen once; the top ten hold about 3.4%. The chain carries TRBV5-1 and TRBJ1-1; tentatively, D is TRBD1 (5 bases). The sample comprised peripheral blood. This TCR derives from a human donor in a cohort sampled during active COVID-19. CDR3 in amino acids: CASSLTGRDTEAFF. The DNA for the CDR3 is TGCGCCAGCAGCTTGACAGGTAGGGACACTGAAGCTTTCTTT.